The 24 T cell receptor beta chains listed next were all sequenced from one sample in a study of shared clonotypes between healthy human individuals. Using immunoSEQ multiplex PCR, the repertoire was profiled, and TCRdb retains in-frame clones only, with some absent. The sample lists approximately 1.5 million clones, 95% to 99% occurring once. Sequenced sample: naive CD4+ T cells sorted from blood. Subset defined: CD45RA+ positively selected. Receptors were obtained from a man aged 30 to 39 in good health.

This chain joins TRBV27 and TRBJ1-5; D might be TRBD1 (6 bases). Trimming cost V 6 bases and J 0 bases, with 12 bases left between them. Germline CDR1 and CDR2: MNHEY and SMNVEV (reference sequence). This CDR3 contains 15 residues. The CDR3 sequence: CASRGGQASNQPQHF. The CDR3 DNA reads as TGTGCCAGCAGGGGGGGGCAAGCTAGCAATCAGCCCCAGCATTTT.

The CDR3 here is CASKIGTGQETQYF. DNA of the CDR3: TGTGCCAGCAAAATTGGGACAGGTCAAGAGACCCAGTACTTC. The chain combines TRBV6-5 with TRBJ2-5; 8 positions agree with TRBD1. This CDR3 is 14 amino acids long. The germline CDR1 and CDR2 sequences are MNHEY and SVGAGI. Trimming took 7 bases from V and 2 from J; bases not matched to a gene: 6.

The J gene is TRBJ2-3, the V gene TRBV2; D is undetermined. Trimming left V 6 bases short and J 3 bases short, with 19 bases between. From germline, CDR1 is SNHLY and CDR2 FYNNEI. The CDR3 is 16 amino acids. CDR3 nucleotide sequence: TGTGCCAGCAGAGGAAGGTCTGGACGGCCGACAGATACGCAGTATTTT. This encodes CASRGRSGRPTDTQYF.

The chain recombines TRBV9 with TRBJ2-4; D gene unclear. The CDR3 extends over 13 amino acids. Trimming stripped 0 bases from V and 11 bases from J, with 12 bases between. Germline V gene sequence: CDR1 SGDLS, CDR2 YYNGEE. CDR3 sequence reads: CASSVDSLGFQYF. The CDR3 DNA follows: TGTGCCAGCAGCGTAGATTCTTTGGGGTTTCAGTACTTC.

This chain's CDR3 is CASSSSPDTQYF. DNA of the CDR3: TGTGCCAGCAGCTCTAGCCCAGATACGCAGTATTTT. V gene TRBV5-5 combines with J gene TRBJ2-3; weak D call: TRBD2 (5 bases). Germline V gene data show CDR1 as SGHKS and CDR2 as YYEKEE (reference sequence). Trimming removed 3 bases at V and 4 bases at J, with 6 bases between. The CDR3 consists of 12 residues.

The chain has TRBV5-4 and TRBJ2-5; no clear D gene. The CDR3 is 14 residues long. The germline V and J ends were trimmed by 0 bases and 2 bases, with 8 bases remaining between them. CDR1 SGHNT and CDR2 YYREEE come from the germline V gene (reference sequence). The CDR3 here is CASSLGIYQETQYF. As DNA, the CDR3 is TGTGCCAGCAGCTTGGGGATATATCAAGAGACCCAGTACTTC.

The chain uses TRBV18 and TRBJ2-3, with TRBD2 as a possible D gene (6 bases). V lost 2 bases and J lost 5, with 17 bases in between. Germline-derived CDR1 and CDR2 are KGHSH and LQKENI. The CDR3 runs to 16 residues. CDR3 DNA sequence: TGTGCCAGCTCACCAAGCACTAGCAGATCAGGAGATACGCAGTATTTT. Its translation is CASSPSTSRSGDTQYF. Variable domain in full (rest from reference TRBV18 and TRBJ2-3): NAGVMQNPRHLVRRRGQEARLRCSPMKGHSHVYWYRQLPEEGLKFMVYLQKENIIDESGMPKERFSAEFPKEGPSILRIQQVVRGDSAAYFCASSPSTSRSGDTQYFGPGTRLTVL.

Notes on this clone: The same CDR3 arises from other DNA sequences in this sample as well. This sequence joins TRBV29-1 and TRBJ2-1; maybe TRBD1 (5 bases). Trimming took off 3 bases at V and 7 bases at J, with 10 bases between the two ends. Germline V CDR1 and CDR2: SQVTM, ANQGSEA. The CDR3 runs to 12 residues. CDR3 in amino acids: CSVDRAGNEQFF. The CDR3 DNA is TGCAGCGTTGACAGGGCAGGTAATGAGCAGTTCTTC.

This chain uses TRBV9 with TRBJ2-5; 10 positions agree with TRBD2. The J segment lost 5 bases and the V segment lost 4 bases, leaving 5 bases of the junction unmatched. CDR1 is SGDLS and CDR2 is YYNGEE in the germline V gene. The CDR3 has 14 amino acids. CDR3 loop: CASSLGLATETQYF. The DNA for the CDR3 is TGTGCCAGCAGCTTGGGACTAGCGACGGAGACCCAGTACTTC.

The V call is TRBV7-2, the J call TRBJ1-1, with no clear D. CDR1 and CDR2 from the germline V gene are SGHTA and FQGNSA. With 2 bases removed from V and 4 bases from J, the gap between germline ends came to 8 bases. The CDR3 has 13 residues. In DNA, the CDR3 is TGTGCCAGCAGCTTAAGTTTTAGCACTGAAGCTTTCTTT. Translation gives CASSLSFSTEAFF. Combining the CDR3 with reference TRBV7-2 and TRBJ1-1 gives the whole variable domain GAGVSQSPSNKVTEKGKDVELRCDPISGHTALYWYRQSLGQGLEFLIYFQGNSAPDKSGLPSDRFSAERTGGSVSTLTIQRTQQEDSAVYLCASSLSFSTEAFFGQGTRLTVV.

This chain connects TRBV7-2 to TRBJ1-1; 8 bases map to TRBD1. Germline CDR1 SGHTA, CDR2 FQGNSA. V shed 6 bases, J shed 10 bases, and the junction held 7 bases outside the gene matches. The CDR3 loop spans 12 amino acids. CDR3 sequence reads: CASRGRGLSAFF. The CDR3 coding sequence is TGTGCCAGCAGAGGCAGGGGGCTGTCAGCTTTCTTT.

This rearrangement joins TRBV29-1 to TRBJ2-5, with TRBD1 matching over 12 bases. CDR1 SQVTM and CDR2 ANQGSEA come from the germline V gene. The CDR3 loop spans 14 amino acids. Trimming at V came to 5 bases and at J to 5 bases, leaving 6 bases not matched to a gene. The CDR3 reads CSVSGTGGFETQYF. The CDR3 DNA follows: TGCAGCGTTTCCGGGACAGGGGGCTTCGAGACCCAGTACTTC.

The chain combines TRBV4-3 with TRBJ1-1; the D gene is possibly TRBD1 (5 bases). The germline V and J ends were trimmed by 0 bases and 7 bases, with 12 bases remaining between them. Germline V gives CDR1 LGHNA, CDR2 YSLEER. The CDR3 length is 14 residues. CDR3 bases: TGCGCCAGCAGCCAAGATCTTAGTGGACATGAAGCTTTCTTT. The encoded protein is CASSQDLSGHEAFF.

Written as DNA, the CDR3 is TGTGCCAGCAGCTCCGGGTTGGCGGGGACCTCCTACGAGCAGTACTTC. This encodes CASSSGLAGTSYEQYF. The chain uses TRBV5-6 and TRBJ2-7; D is perhaps TRBD2 (6 bases). The germline CDR1 and CDR2 sequences are SGHDT and YYEEEE. CDR3 size: 16 residues. V dropped 3 bases and J dropped 0 bases, with 16 bases sitting between them. The whole variable domain, filled in from reference TRBV5-6 and TRBJ2-7, reads DAGVTQSPTHLIKTRGQQVTLRCSPKSGHDTVSWYQQALGQGPQFIFQYYEEEERQRGNFPDRFSGHQFPNYSSELNVNALLLGDSALYLCASSSGLAGTSYEQYFGPGTRLTVT.

The V gene is TRBV7-2, the J gene TRBJ1-1; perhaps TRBD1 as D (5 bases). Germline V gene lookup returns CDR1 SGHTA and CDR2 FQGNSA. CDR3 length: 16 amino acids. Trimming cost V 4 bases and J 0 bases, with 15 bases left between them. The CDR3 region is CASSSLPAGMNTEAFF. The CDR3 nucleotides read TGTGCCAGCAGCTCCCTTCCAGCAGGGATGAACACTGAAGCTTTCTTT.

The CDR3 bases are TGTGCCAGCAGTACCCTCCTGGCGCTAGCGCGCTACGAGCAGTACTTC. It translates to CASSTLLALARYEQYF. J is TRBJ2-7 and V is TRBV27, with D perhaps TRBD2 (6 bases). Germline values: CDR1 MNHEY, CDR2 SMNVEV (reference sequence). The CDR3 is 16 amino acids. The germline V and J ends were trimmed by 5 bases and 3 bases, with 20 bases remaining between them.

The chain is built from TRBV7-9 and TRBJ1-1; no clear D gene. Trimming cost V 2 bases and J 3 bases, with 10 bases left between them. CDR3 length: 14 residues. Germline-derived CDR1 and CDR2 are SEHNR and FQNEAQ (reference sequence). The CDR3 region has the DNA TGTGCCAGCAGCTTAAGTAGGGAGGACACTGAAGCTTTCTTT. Translating gives CASSLSREDTEAFF.

The chain has TRBV9 and TRBJ2-6; tentative D call: TRBD2 (6 bases). Between the trimmed V and J ends, which lost 3 bases and 4 bases, there was a span of 8 bases. The V gene's germline CDR1 is SGDLS and CDR2 YYNGEE. This CDR3 is built from 14 residues. CDR3 coding DNA: TGTGCCAGCAGCGGGGGACTCGGGGCCAACGTCCTGACTTTC. Amino acids: CASSGGLGANVLTF.

This clone was detected once. CDR3 region: CASSSPDRVRSDTQYF. The CDR3 DNA is TGTGCCAGCAGTTCCCCGGACAGGGTTAGGTCAGATACGCAGTATTTT. The rearrangement uses TRBV6-5 and TRBJ2-3, with 8 nucleotides matching TRBD1. Looked up from germline, CDR1 is MNHEY and CDR2 is SVGAGI. The CDR3 has 16 residues. Trimming took 4 bases from V and 4 from J; bases not matched to a gene: 10.

The chain uses TRBV9 and TRBJ2-7; no clear D. Germline CDR1 is SGDLS and CDR2 is YYNGEE. CDR3 length: 15 amino acids. Trimming removed 0 bases at V and 4 bases at J, with 14 bases between. The CDR3 nucleotides read TGTGCCAGCAGCGTAGCCCCCTCCGTCTTATACGAGCAGTACTTC. This gives the protein CASSVAPSVLYEQYF.

The CDR3 sequence is CASRLQGGVTEAFF. The CDR3 region has the DNA TGTGCCAGCAGGCTCCAGGGGGGCGTCACTGAAGCTTTCTTT. The chain carries TRBV6-5 and TRBJ1-1; 7 bases are a match to TRBD1. V shed 6 bases, J shed 4 bases, and the junction held 8 bases outside the gene matches. The CDR3 is 14 amino acids. The germline CDR1 and CDR2 sequences are MNHEY and SVGAGI.

J is TRBJ2-3 and V is TRBV5-6, with TRBD1 identical over 8 bases. The J segment lost 5 bases and the V segment lost 4 bases, leaving 6 bases of the junction unmatched. CDR3 length equals 14 residues. The germline V gene encodes CDR1 SGHDT and CDR2 YYEEEE. The CDR3 loop is CASSPTGVEDTQYF. CDR3 sequence (DNA): TGTGCCAGCAGCCCGACAGGGGTGGAAGATACGCAGTATTTT.

V and J are TRBV11-1 and TRBJ2-5, with a tentative D call TRBD1 (6 bases). From germline, CDR1 is SGHAT and CDR2 FQDESV (reference sequence). This CDR3 is built from 14 residues. With 5 bases removed from V and 9 bases from J, the gap between germline ends came to 19 bases. This chain's CDR3 is CASSPGTLSLAQYF. The CDR3 DNA reads as TGTGCCAGCAGCCCCGGGACATTAAGCTTGGCCCAGTACTTC.

The chain links TRBV13 to TRBJ1-2; the D gene is possibly TRBD1 (6 bases). The CDR3 length is 14 residues. CDR1 and CDR2 (germline): PRHDT, FYEKMQ (reference sequence). Between the trimmed V and J ends, which lost 2 bases and 6 bases, there was a span of 13 bases. Here the CDR3 reads CASSLRAGENGYTF. CDR3 sequence (DNA): TGTGCCAGCAGCTTAAGGGCAGGGGAAAATGGCTACACCTTC.